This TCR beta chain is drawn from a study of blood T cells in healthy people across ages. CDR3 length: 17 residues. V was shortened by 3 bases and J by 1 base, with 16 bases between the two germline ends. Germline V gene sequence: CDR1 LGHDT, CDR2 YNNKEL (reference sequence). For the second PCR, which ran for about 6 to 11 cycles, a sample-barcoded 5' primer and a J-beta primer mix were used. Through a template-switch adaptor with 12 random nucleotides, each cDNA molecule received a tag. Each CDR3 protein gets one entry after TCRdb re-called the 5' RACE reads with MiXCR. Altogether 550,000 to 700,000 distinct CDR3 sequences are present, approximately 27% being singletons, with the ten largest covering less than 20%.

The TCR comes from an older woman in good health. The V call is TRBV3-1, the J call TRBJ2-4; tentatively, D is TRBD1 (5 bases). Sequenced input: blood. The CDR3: CASSHPMGRRAKNIQYF. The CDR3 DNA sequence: TGTGCCAGCAGCCACCCCATGGGGCGAAGGGCCAAAAACATTCAGTACTTC.